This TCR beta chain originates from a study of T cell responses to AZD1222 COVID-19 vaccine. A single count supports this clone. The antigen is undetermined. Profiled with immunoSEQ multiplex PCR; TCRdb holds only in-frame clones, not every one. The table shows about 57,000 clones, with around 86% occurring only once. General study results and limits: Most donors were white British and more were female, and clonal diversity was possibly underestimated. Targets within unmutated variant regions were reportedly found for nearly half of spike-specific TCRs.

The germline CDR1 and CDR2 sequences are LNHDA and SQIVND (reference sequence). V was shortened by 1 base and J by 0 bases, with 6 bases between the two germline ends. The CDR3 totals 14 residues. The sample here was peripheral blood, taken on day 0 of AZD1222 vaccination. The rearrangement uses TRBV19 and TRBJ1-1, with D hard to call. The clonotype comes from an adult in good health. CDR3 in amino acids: CASSIGRVNTEAFF. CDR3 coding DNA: TGTGCCAGTAGTATAGGGAGGGTGAACACTGAAGCTTTCTTT.